The T cell receptor (beta chain) described here comes from a study of shared clonotypes between healthy human individuals. Note on this clone: The antigen is not known.

Researchers partitioned CD4+ cells into CD45RA+ naive and CD45RA-negative memory subsets. Study observations and caveats: The researchers took only blood, and tissue repertoires probably look different. Despite large depth, sorted-subset datasets appeared incompletely sequenced.

V gave up 0 bases and J gave up 1 base, with 6 bases separating them. The CDR3 has 14 residues. CDR1 and CDR2 (germline): MGHRA, YSYEKL. TCRdb keeps only in-frame clones here, not all; method: immunoSEQ multiplex PCR. The data show around 510,000 clones, roughly 95% seen once. The origin of this receptor is a woman in her twenties or thirties in good health. Input material: naive CD4+ T cells sorted from blood. Subset here: CD45RA+ positively selected. The rearrangement links TRBV4-1 to TRBJ1-1; D gene ambiguous. The chain's CDR3 is CASSQDLENTEAFF. The CDR3 DNA reads TGCGCCAGCAGCCAAGATTTGGAGAACACTGAAGCTTTCTTT.